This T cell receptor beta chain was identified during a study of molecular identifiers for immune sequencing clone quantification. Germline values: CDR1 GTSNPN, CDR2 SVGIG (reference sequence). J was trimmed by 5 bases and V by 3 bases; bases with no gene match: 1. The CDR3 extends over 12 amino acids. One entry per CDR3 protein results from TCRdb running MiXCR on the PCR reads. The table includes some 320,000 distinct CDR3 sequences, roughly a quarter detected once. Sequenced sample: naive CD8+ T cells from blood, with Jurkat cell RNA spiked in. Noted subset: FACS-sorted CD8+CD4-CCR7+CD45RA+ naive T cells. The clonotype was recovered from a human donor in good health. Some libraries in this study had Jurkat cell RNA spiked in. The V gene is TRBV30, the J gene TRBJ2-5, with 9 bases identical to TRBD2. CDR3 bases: TGTGCCTGGAGCAGCGGGGGGGAGACCCAGTACTTC. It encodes CAWSSGGETQYF.